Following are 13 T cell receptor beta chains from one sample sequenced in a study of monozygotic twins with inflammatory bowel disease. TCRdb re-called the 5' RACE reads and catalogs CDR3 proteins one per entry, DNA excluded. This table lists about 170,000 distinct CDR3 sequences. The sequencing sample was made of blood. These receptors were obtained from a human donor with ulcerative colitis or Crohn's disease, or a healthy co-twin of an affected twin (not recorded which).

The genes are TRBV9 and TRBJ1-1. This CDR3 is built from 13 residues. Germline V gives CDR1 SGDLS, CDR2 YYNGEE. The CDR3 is CASSVERDTEAFF. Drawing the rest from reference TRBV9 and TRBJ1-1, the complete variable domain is DSGVTQTPKHLITATGQRVTLRCSPRSGDLSVYWYQQSLDQGLQFLIQYYNGEERAKGNILERFSAQQFPDLHSELNLSSLELGDSALYFCASSVERDTEAFFGQGTRLTVV.

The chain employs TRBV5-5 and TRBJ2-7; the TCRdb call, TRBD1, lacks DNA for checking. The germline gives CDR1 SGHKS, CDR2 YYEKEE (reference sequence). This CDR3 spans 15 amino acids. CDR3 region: CASSTTGTLAYEQYF.

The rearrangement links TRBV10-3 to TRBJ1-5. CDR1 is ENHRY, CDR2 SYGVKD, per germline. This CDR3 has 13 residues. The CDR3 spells CAINAQEGQPQHF.

The chain's CDR3 is CSAGAQSNEQFF. This sequence joins TRBV20-1 and TRBJ2-1; the D gene TCRdb calls, TRBD1, cannot be checked with no DNA. Germline V gene sequence: CDR1 DFQATT, CDR2 SNEGSKA (reference sequence). CDR3 length: 12 residues.

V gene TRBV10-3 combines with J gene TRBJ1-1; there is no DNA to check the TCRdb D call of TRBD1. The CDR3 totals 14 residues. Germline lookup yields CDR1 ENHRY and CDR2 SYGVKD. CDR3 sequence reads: CAITPGQPNTEAFF.

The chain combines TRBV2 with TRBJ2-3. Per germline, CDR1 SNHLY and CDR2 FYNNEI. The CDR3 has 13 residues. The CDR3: CASSEWGTATQYF.

CDR3 in amino acids: CASSLVSGSPQETQYF. The chain has TRBV5-5 and TRBJ2-5; TCRdb proposes TRBD1, but this gene call is untestable without DNA. Germline assignment: CDR1 SGHKS and CDR2 YYEKEE (reference sequence). The CDR3 totals 16 residues.

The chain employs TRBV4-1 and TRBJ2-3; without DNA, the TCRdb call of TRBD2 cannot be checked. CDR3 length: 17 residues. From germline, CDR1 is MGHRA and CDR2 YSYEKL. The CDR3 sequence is CASSPQGTSGYTDTQYF.

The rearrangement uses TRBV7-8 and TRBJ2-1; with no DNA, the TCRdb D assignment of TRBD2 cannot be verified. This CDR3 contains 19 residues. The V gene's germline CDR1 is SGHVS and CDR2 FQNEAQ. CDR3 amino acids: CASSKDPGGLAEVYNEQFF. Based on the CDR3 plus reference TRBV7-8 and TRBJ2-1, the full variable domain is GAGVSQSPRYKVAKRGQDVALRCDPISGHVSLFWYQQALGQGPEFLTYFQNEAQLDKSGLPSDRFFAERPEGSVSTLKIQRTQQEDSAVYLCASSKDPGGLAEVYNEQFFGPGTRLTVL.

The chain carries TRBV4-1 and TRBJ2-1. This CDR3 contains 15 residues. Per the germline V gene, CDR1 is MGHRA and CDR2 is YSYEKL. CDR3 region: CASSQDPRPGDEQFF.

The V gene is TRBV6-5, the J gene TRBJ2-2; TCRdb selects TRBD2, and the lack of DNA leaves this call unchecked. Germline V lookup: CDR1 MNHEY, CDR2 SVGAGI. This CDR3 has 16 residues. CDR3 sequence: CASSYGGSGDTGELFF.

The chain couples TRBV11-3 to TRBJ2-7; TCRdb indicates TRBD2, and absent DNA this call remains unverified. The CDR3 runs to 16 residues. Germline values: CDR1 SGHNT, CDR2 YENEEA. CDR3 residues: CASSFTSGRVTSEQYF.

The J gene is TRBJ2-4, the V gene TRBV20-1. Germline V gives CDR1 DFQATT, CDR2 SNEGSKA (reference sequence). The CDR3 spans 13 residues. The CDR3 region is CSASRAAKNIQYF.